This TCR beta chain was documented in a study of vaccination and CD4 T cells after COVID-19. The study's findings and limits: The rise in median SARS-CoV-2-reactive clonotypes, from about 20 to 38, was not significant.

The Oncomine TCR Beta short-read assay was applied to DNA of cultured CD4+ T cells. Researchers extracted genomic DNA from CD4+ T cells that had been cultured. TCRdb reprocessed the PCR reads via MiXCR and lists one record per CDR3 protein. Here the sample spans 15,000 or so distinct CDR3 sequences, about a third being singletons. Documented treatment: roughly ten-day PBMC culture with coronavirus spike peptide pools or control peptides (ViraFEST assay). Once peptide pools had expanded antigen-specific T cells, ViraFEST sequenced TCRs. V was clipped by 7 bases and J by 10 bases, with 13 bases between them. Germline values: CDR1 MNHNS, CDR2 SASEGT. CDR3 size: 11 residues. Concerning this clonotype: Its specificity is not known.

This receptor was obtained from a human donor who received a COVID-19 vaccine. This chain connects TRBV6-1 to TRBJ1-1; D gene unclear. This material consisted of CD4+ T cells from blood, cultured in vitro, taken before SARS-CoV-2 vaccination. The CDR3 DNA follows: TGTGCCAGCACCAAGGGCATTCGAGCTTTCTTT. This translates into CASTKGIRAFF.